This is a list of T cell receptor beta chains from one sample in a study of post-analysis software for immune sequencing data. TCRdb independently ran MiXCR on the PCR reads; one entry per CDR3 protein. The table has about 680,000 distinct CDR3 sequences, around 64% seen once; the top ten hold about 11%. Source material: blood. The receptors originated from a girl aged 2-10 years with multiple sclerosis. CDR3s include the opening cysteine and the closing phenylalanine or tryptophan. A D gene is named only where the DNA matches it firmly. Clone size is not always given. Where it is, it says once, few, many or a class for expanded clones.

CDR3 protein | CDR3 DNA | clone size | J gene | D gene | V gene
CASSLGTVASYEQYF | TGTGCCAGCAGTCTCGGGACAGTTGCCTCCTACGAGCAGTACTTC | . | TRBJ2-7 | TRBD1 | TRBV28
CASSSGTGDSWGYTF | TGTGCCAGCAGTTCCGGGACAGGGGACTCCTGGGGCTACACCTTC | . | TRBJ1-2 | TRBD1 | TRBV7-3
CATSIDGISYEQYF | TGTGCCACCAGCATAGACGGAATATCCTACGAGCAGTACTTC | . | TRBJ2-7 | . | TRBV15
CAVSEEAKETQYF | TGTGCCGTCAGTGAGGAAGCAAAAGAGACCCAGTACTTC | . | TRBJ2-5 | . | TRBV10-3
CASSLGGGPYNEQFF | TGCGCCAGCAGCTTGGGCGGGGGTCCCTACAATGAGCAGTTCTTC | many | TRBJ2-1 | TRBD2 | TRBV5-1
CSAGALAGETYNEQYF | TGCAGTGCTGGGGCCCTAGCGGGCGAAACCTACAATGAGCAGTACTTC | . | TRBJ2-7 | TRBD2 | TRBV20-1
CAISESSPGLGEITDTQYF | TGTGCCATCAGTGAGTCCTCACCGGGGCTAGGGGAGATCACAGATACGCAGTATTTT | few | TRBJ2-3 | . | TRBV10-3
CASSSGQGHDNEQFF | TGTGCCAGCAGCTCTGGACAGGGACACGACAATGAGCAGTTCTTC | . | TRBJ2-1 | TRBD1 | TRBV9
CASSSLPGGTYEQYF | TGTGCCAGCAGTTCCCTGCCGGGTGGGACCTACGAGCAGTACTTC | . | TRBJ2-7 | . | TRBV27
CSARDTGNRYQETQYF | TGCAGTGCTAGAGATACCGGGAACCGGTACCAAGAGACCCAGTACTTC | . | TRBJ2-5 | . | TRBV20-1
CVSSVGQGGFYEQYF | TGTGTCAGCAGTGTGGGACAGGGGGGATTCTACGAGCAGTACTTC | . | TRBJ2-7 | TRBD1 | TRBV25-1
CASSRGLAVLRHNEQFF | TGTGCCAGCAGCCGTGGACTAGCGGTTCTAAGACACAATGAGCAGTTCTTC | . | TRBJ2-1 | TRBD2 | TRBV6-6
CASSIQQGTQYF | TGTGCCAGCAGTATTCAACAGGGTACGCAGTATTTT | . | TRBJ2-3 | . | TRBV27
CAWTRTGSGRDEKLFF | TGTGCCTGGACCCGTACGGGATCGGGACGGGATGAAAAACTGTTTTTT | . | TRBJ1-4 | . | TRBV30
CSARDLAGVENKQFF | TGCAGTGCTAGAGATCTAGCGGGAGTGGAGAATAAGCAGTTCTTC | once | TRBJ2-1 | TRBD2 | TRBV20-1
CASSYGTSGNEQFF | TGTGCCAGCAGCTACGGGACTAGCGGGAATGAGCAGTTCTTC | few | TRBJ2-1 | TRBD2 | TRBV7-9
CASSYPQGANYGYTF | TGTGCCAGCAGTTACCCTCAGGGAGCTAACTATGGCTACACCTTC | . | TRBJ1-2 | . | TRBV6-6
CASSLTGYKQYF | TGTGCCAGCAGCCTGACAGGTTACAAGCAGTACTTC | . | TRBJ2-5 | . | TRBV3-1
CASSWPGTGGPKGDACEQYF | TGTGCCAGCAGTTGGCCCGGGACAGGGGGCCCTAAGGGCGACGCCTGCGAGCAGTACTTC | . | TRBJ2-7 | TRBD1 | TRBV2
CASRDGSGANVLTF | TGTGCCAGCAGAGACGGCTCTGGGGCCAACGTCCTGACTTTC | . | TRBJ2-6 | . | TRBV6-2/TRBV6-3
CASSLTAPNNEQFF | TGCGCCAGCAGCTTGACAGCTCCAAACAATGAGCAGTTCTTC | . | TRBJ2-1 | . | TRBV5-1
CSVERSGSSYNEQFF | TGCAGCGTTGAGCGGAGCGGGAGCTCCTACAATGAGCAGTTCTTC | few | TRBJ2-1 | TRBD2 | TRBV29-1
CASSSDAFPGDEQFF | TGTGCCAGCAGCTCGGATGCTTTCCCAGGGGATGAGCAGTTCTTC | . | TRBJ2-1 | . | TRBV5-6
CASRARGDTEAFF | TGTGCCAGCAGGGCCAGGGGGGACACTGAAGCTTTCTTT | few | TRBJ1-1 | TRBD1 | TRBV12-3/TRBV12-4
CASSFGQRGTDTQYF | TGTGCCAGCAGCTTTGGCCAGAGGGGCACAGATACGCAGTATTTT | . | TRBJ2-3 | . | TRBV11-2
CASSERGLPLPQYF | TGTGCCAGCAGCGAGCGGGGTCTCCCCCTCCCGCAGTATTTT | . | TRBJ2-3 | TRBD2 | TRBV2
CASSSSQAGGYTF | TGCGCCAGCAGCTCTTCCCAGGCCGGAGGCTACACCTTC | . | TRBJ1-2 | . | TRBV5-1
CASFLNNEQFF | TGTGCCAGTTTCTTAAACAATGAGCAGTTCTTC | . | TRBJ2-1 | . | TRBV6-6
CASSSSLAGGSYEQYF | TGTGCCAGCAGTTCCTCACTAGCGGGAGGGTCCTACGAGCAGTACTTC | few | TRBJ2-7 | TRBD2 | TRBV28
CASSGTGGGNQPQHF | TGTGCCAGCAGCGGGACAGGGGGTGGCAATCAGCCCCAGCATTTT | . | TRBJ1-5 | TRBD1 | TRBV12-3/TRBV12-4